Sequencing of this T cell receptor beta chain was carried out in a study of response to subunit inactivated influenza vaccine. This clonotype was observed a few times. The V gene end was trimmed by 6 bases and the J gene end by 14 bases; junction bases not matched to a gene: 9. The CDR3 runs to 12 residues. Germline V gene sequence: CDR1 SGHTA, CDR2 FQGTGA. Via MiXCR, TCRdb re-called the RT-PCR reads, giving one row per CDR3 protein. The top ten clones hold 2.5% to 3.5% of a sample with 450,000 to 600,000 distinct CDR3 sequences, about 15% of them seen once. This sequence joins TRBV7-3 and TRBJ2-1, with 8 bases matching TRBD2. The TCR sequence derives from a man aged 50 to 69 who received an inactivated influenza vaccine. The sample consisted of CD4+ T cells sorted from PBMCs, taken around 25 months after vaccination. CDR3 loop: CASSHQAGEKFF. Here the CDR3 DNA reads TGTGCCAGCAGTCACCAAGCGGGAGAAAAGTTCTTC.